The rows below give T cell receptor beta chains drawn from one sample of a study of regulatory T cells in long-lasting Graves disease. MiXCR was run by TCRdb on the multiplex PCR reads, yielding one entry per CDR3 protein. The table includes about 560,000 distinct CDR3 sequences, around 16% detected once. These sequences were also reported in another study, on T cells in Graves' hyperthyroidism and ophthalmopathy.

Source: peripheral blood mononuclear cells (PBMCs), taken at new diagnosis, from a patient treated with antithyroid drugs. The receptors derive from a man younger than 30 with Graves disease. CDR3s include the opening cysteine and the closing phenylalanine or tryptophan. Clone size appears in some rows only: once, few, many, or a class for an expanded clone.

cdr3_length j_call clone_size v_call cdr3_aa
14 TRBJ2-5 many TRBV10-3 CAIRLESPGETQYF
15 TRBJ2-1 . TRBV5-5 CASSYEQGRGNEQFF
15 TRBJ1-2 few TRBV7-9 CASSLWDRSNYGYTF
17 TRBJ2-1 many TRBV20-1 CSARDSGSWSSYNEQFF
15 TRBJ1-2 . TRBV19 CASSTRTGANYGYTF
14 TRBJ2-1 . TRBV29-1 CSVGGPPRGNEQFF
15 TRBJ2-1 . TRBV7-9 CASSLGLAGRHGEFF
18 TRBJ2-2 . TRBV20-1 CSARGGGLAGVVSGELFF
12 TRBJ1-1 many TRBV7-6 CASSLGAGEAFF
13 TRBJ2-7 many TRBV29-1 CSVEGQGRTEQYF
14 TRBJ2-7 few TRBV6-2/TRBV6-3 CASRIAGGPYEQYF
12 TRBJ1-1 . TRBV9 CASSVRGGEAFF
14 TRBJ2-3 many TRBV5-1 CASSLGADTDTQYF
20 TRBJ2-1 many TRBV2 CASSELEGQGMAYKGNEQFF
17 TRBJ1-4 many TRBV27 CASSSKWQGPDNEKLFF
13 TRBJ2-5 . TRBV5-6 CASRGTGKETQYF
13 TRBJ2-7 . TRBV29-1 CSTRTGDAYEQYF
17 TRBJ2-7 . TRBV20-1 CSARLSYGTGGLYEQYF
13 TRBJ2-7 . TRBV19 CASSIDPGYEQYF
16 TRBJ2-2 few TRBV6-1 CASSRQGARNTGELFF
12 TRBJ2-1 few TRBV19 CASTPSGIEQFF
15 TRBJ1-6 . TRBV11-2 CASSLEGQGNSPLHF